This entry features one T cell receptor (beta chain) sequence. The sample comes from a study of blood T cell repertoires in COVID-19. About the research overall: COVID-19 samples, acute and convalescent, were from the United States, Italy and Spain. The analysed material was cDNA or gDNA that came from T cells, B-cell-depleted T cells, or PBMCs.

The germline V and J ends were trimmed by 5 bases and 1 base, with 20 bases remaining between them. Germline V gene lookup returns CDR1 LGHNT and CDR2 FRNRAP. There are 17 residues in the CDR3. Original processing methods: Quantification of nucleated cells was approximated via reference gene primer amplification. TCRdb keeps only in-frame clones here, not all; method: immunoSEQ multiplex PCR. V, J and clone size were drawn from that table, and D and trimming were deduced from the DNA. The sample lists 75,000 to 95,000 clones; 75% to 85% were seen once. The specimen sequenced was peripheral blood. The J gene is TRBJ1-2, the V gene TRBV12-5; possible D gene TRBD1, 6 bases. The sequence was collected from a man aged 55 to 70 with acute or convalescent COVID-19. Here the CDR3 reads CASGPGGGAGVNYGYTF. The CDR3 DNA reads as TGTGCTAGTGGTCCCGGCGGGGGGGCAGGGGTTAACTATGGCTACACCTTC.